Listed below are T cell receptor beta chains from one sample, sequenced in a study of T cell changes during pregnancy in multiple sclerosis. The method was immunoSEQ multiplex PCR; TCRdb's version includes in-frame clones alone and lacks a portion of them. The sample consists of 90,000 to 130,000 clones, roughly nine tenths of them appearing once. The sample consisted of peripheral blood, taken in the third trimester of pregnancy. These receptors all stem from a female donor with multiple sclerosis, enrolled in a pregnancy study. Each CDR3 is given with its conserved first and last residue. Fields, in order: J gene, V gene, D gene, CDR3 DNA, CDR3 protein. The D gene is left open where the match is weak.

j_call: TRBJ1-5
v_call: TRBV30
d_call: .
cdr3_nt: TGTGCCTGGAGTGTAGGGGCAGGCAATCAGCCCCAGCATTTT
cdr3_aa: CAWSVGAGNQPQHF

j_call: TRBJ2-5
v_call: TRBV5-6
d_call: TRBD2
cdr3_nt: TGTGCCAGCAGCTTGGGCGGGGGGCAGGGGGAGACCCAGTACTTC
cdr3_aa: CASSLGGGQGETQYF

j_call: TRBJ2-6
v_call: TRBV27
d_call: .
cdr3_nt: TGTGCCAGCGGAACCCGGGTCTTGAGCTCTGGGGCCAACGTCCTGACTTTC
cdr3_aa: CASGTRVLSSGANVLTF

j_call: TRBJ1-2
v_call: TRBV7-9
d_call: TRBD1
cdr3_nt: TGTGCCAGCAGCTCCCCGGGACAGGGAAACTATGGCTACACCTTC
cdr3_aa: CASSSPGQGNYGYTF

j_call: TRBJ1-2
v_call: TRBV9
d_call: .
cdr3_nt: TGTGCCAGCAGCCCGACCGGGGGGAATGGCTACACCTTC
cdr3_aa: CASSPTGGNGYTF

j_call: TRBJ2-7
v_call: TRBV5-4
d_call: TRBD1
cdr3_nt: TGTGCCAGCAGCTCGGGACAGGGAAGGATCGAGCAGTACTTC
cdr3_aa: CASSSGQGRIEQYF

j_call: TRBJ1-6
v_call: TRBV6-5
d_call: TRBD1
cdr3_nt: TGTGCCAGCAGTTCTAGACAGGGGGCCTGGTCACCCCTCCACTTT
cdr3_aa: CASSSRQGAWSPLHF

j_call: TRBJ2-3
v_call: TRBV28
d_call: .
cdr3_nt: TGTGCCAGCAAACCTCCGGCAGATACGCAGTATTTT
cdr3_aa: CASKPPADTQYF

j_call: TRBJ2-2
v_call: TRBV7-6
d_call: TRBD1
cdr3_nt: TGTGCCAGCAGCACACCGGGACAGGGGTCCGGGGAGCTGTTTTTT
cdr3_aa: CASSTPGQGSGELFF

j_call: TRBJ2-3
v_call: TRBV5-1
d_call: TRBD2
cdr3_nt: TGCGCCAGCAGCTTGGCCGCGGGAGCAGATACGCAGTATTTT
cdr3_aa: CASSLAAGADTQYF

j_call: TRBJ2-2
v_call: TRBV18
d_call: TRBD1
cdr3_nt: TGTGCCAGCTCACCGGGACAGGGGAAGGCCGGGGAGCTGTTTTTT
cdr3_aa: CASSPGQGKAGELFF

j_call: TRBJ1-1
v_call: TRBV2
d_call: TRBD1
cdr3_nt: TGTGCCAGCAGTCTACAGGGGAGGAACACTGAAGCTTTCTTT
cdr3_aa: CASSLQGRNTEAFF

j_call: TRBJ1-2
v_call: TRBV7-2
d_call: .
cdr3_nt: TGTGCCAGCAGCTTACCCGTAAACTATGGCTACACCTTC
cdr3_aa: CASSLPVNYGYTF

j_call: TRBJ2-5
v_call: TRBV15
d_call: .
cdr3_nt: TGTGCCACCAGCAGAGACCCAGGGCAAGAGACCCAGTACTTC
cdr3_aa: CATSRDPGQETQYF

j_call: TRBJ2-7
v_call: TRBV7-9
d_call: TRBD1
cdr3_nt: TGTGCCAGCAGCACGGGACAGGGCACCTACGAGCAGTACTTC
cdr3_aa: CASSTGQGTYEQYF

j_call: TRBJ2-1
v_call: TRBV30
d_call: TRBD1
cdr3_nt: TGTGCCTGGAGTAGGACAGGTATACATGAGCAGTTCTTC
cdr3_aa: CAWSRTGIHEQFF

j_call: TRBJ2-1
v_call: TRBV19
d_call: TRBD1
cdr3_nt: TGTGCCAGTAGCCAAATTCCGGGACAGGGGGCCTGGGAGCAGTTCTTC
cdr3_aa: CASSQIPGQGAWEQFF

j_call: TRBJ1-4
v_call: TRBV27
d_call: TRBD1
cdr3_nt: TGTGCCAGCAGCGACAGGGGAAAACTGTTTTTT
cdr3_aa: CASSDRGKLFF